The rows below give T cell receptor beta chains drawn from one sample of a study of blood T cell repertoires in COVID-19. The repertoire was sequenced with immunoSEQ multiplex PCR; TCRdb's copy has only in-frame clones and lacks some. Here the sample spans fewer than 200,000 clones, 80% to 95% being singletons. Sequencing input: peripheral blood. The receptors were sampled from a man aged 25 to 40 with COVID-19, enrolled during active disease. Both conserved end residues are part of each CDR3. The D gene is left open where the match is weak. Size tells how often a clone was seen (once, few, many) or the class of an expanded clone, and some rows leave it out.

v_gene,d_gene,abundance,j_gene,CDR3nt,CDR3aa
TRBV6-5,TRBD2,NA,TRBJ2-3,TGTGCCAGCAGTTACAGGGGCGGGGGGGCCGCAGATACGCAGTATTTT,CASSYRGGGAADTQYF
TRBV29-1,NA,once,TRBJ1-2,TGCAGCGTTGATTCGGAGACAGGCGGAGACTATGGCTACACCTTC,CSVDSETGGDYGYTF
TRBV9,TRBD1,NA,TRBJ2-3,TGTGCCAGCAGCGTAGGGGGGACAGAGTCAGATACGCAGTATTTT,CASSVGGTESDTQYF
TRBV19,NA,NA,TRBJ2-7,TGTGCCAGTAGTATAGCGGGACAAAGCTCCTACGAGCAGTACTTC,CASSIAGQSSYEQYF
TRBV4-2,NA,NA,TRBJ2-3,TGTGCCAGCAGCCAAGGAGCGGACGCCGGGGGCACAGATACGCAGTATTTT,CASSQGADAGGTDTQYF
TRBV2,TRBD1,NA,TRBJ1-6,TGTGCCAGCAGTGGGCACAGGGGGCTGGCTTATAATTCACCCCTCCACTTT,CASSGHRGLAYNSPLHF
TRBV12-3/TRBV12-4,TRBD2,NA,TRBJ2-2,TGTGCCAGCAGTTTTGCGGGGGGAGAGCTGTTTTTT,CASSFAGGELFF
TRBV7-2,NA,NA,TRBJ2-3,TGTGCCAGCAGCTTAGGACTAGTTAACACAGATACGCAGTATTTT,CASSLGLVNTDTQYF
TRBV28,NA,NA,TRBJ2-7,TGTGCCAGCAGTATCTTCCTTGGGAGTGTCTCCTACGAGCAGTACTTC,CASSIFLGSVSYEQYF
TRBV4-3,TRBD2,NA,TRBJ2-7,TGCGCCAGCAGCCAAGCTAGCGGGAGGGCTATCGTCGAGCAGTACTTC,CASSQASGRAIVEQYF
TRBV12-3/TRBV12-4,NA,NA,TRBJ1-1,TGTGCCAGCAGCCGATGGGCCACTGAAGCTTTCTTT,CASSRWATEAFF
TRBV27,TRBD1,NA,TRBJ1-2,TGTGCCAGCAGTCCTAGGACAGGGAAAGATGGCTACACCTTC,CASSPRTGKDGYTF
TRBV11-2,TRBD2,NA,TRBJ2-2,TGTGCCAGCAGCTTAAGAGCGGGGGTTACCACCGGGGAGCTGTTTTTT,CASSLRAGVTTGELFF
TRBV2,NA,NA,TRBJ2-1,TGTGCCAGCAGCCCAGACGAGGGTAACCCGTTCTTC,CASSPDEGNPFF
TRBV6-5,TRBD1,NA,TRBJ1-5,TGTGCCAGCAGTTCCCGAGGACAGGGATCGAGTTCGCCCCAGCATTTT,CASSSRGQGSSSPQHF
TRBV13,NA,once,TRBJ1-1,TGTGCCAGCAGCCCGCCGTCGGACACTGAAGCTTTCTTT,CASSPPSDTEAFF
TRBV4-3,TRBD1,NA,TRBJ2-2,TGCGCCAGCAGCCATTACAGGGGAACCGGGGAGCTGTTTTTT,CASSHYRGTGELFF
TRBV5-1,TRBD1,NA,TRBJ1-1,TGCGCCAGCAGCTGGGCGACAGGGGCCACTGAAGCTTTCTTT,CASSWATGATEAFF
TRBV28,NA,NA,TRBJ2-5,TGTGCCAGCAGCCGCTCTGGGGAGGAGACCCAGTACTTC,CASSRSGEETQYF
TRBV12-5,NA,NA,TRBJ2-3,TGTGCTAGTGGTTTAGAGGACACAGATACGCAGTATTTT,CASGLEDTDTQYF
TRBV10-3,TRBD1,NA,TRBJ2-7,TGTGCCATCAGTGAGTCTGAGTTGGGACAGCTCTACGAGCAGTACTTC,CAISESELGQLYEQYF
TRBV27,TRBD1,NA,TRBJ1-5,TGTGCCAGCAGTTTATGGGGGACAGGGACGGTCGGTCAGCCCCAGCATTTT,CASSLWGTGTVGQPQHF
TRBV5-5,NA,NA,TRBJ2-6,TGTGCCAGCACTTCCGGACACTCTGGGGCCAACGTCCTGACTTTC,CASTSGHSGANVLTF
TRBV12-3/TRBV12-4,NA,NA,TRBJ1-5,TGTGCCAGCAGTCCCCCAGGAGGGCTCGTGCATTTT,CASSPPGGLVHF
TRBV6-2/TRBV6-3,NA,NA,TRBJ1-2,TGTGCCAGCAGTTACGGTCGGTATGGCTACACCTTC,CASSYGRYGYTF
TRBV7-6,NA,NA,TRBJ1-5,TGTGCCAGCAGCTTATATTTGGGTGATGCAGGGGATCAGCCCCAGCATTTT,CASSLYLGDAGDQPQHF
TRBV6-2/TRBV6-3,NA,NA,TRBJ1-1,TGTGCCAGCAGTTACTCCCAAGCTACCGAAGCTTTCTTT,CASSYSQATEAFF
TRBV24-1,TRBD2,NA,TRBJ2-1,TGTGCCACCAGTGACCGCGGGGGGCACAGGGAGCGCTACAATGAGCAGTTCTTC,CATSDRGGHRERYNEQFF
TRBV27,TRBD2,NA,TRBJ2-6,TGTGCCAGCAGTTCCCGGGGAGGGGGGGCCAACGTCCTGACTTTC,CASSSRGGGANVLTF
TRBV25-1,TRBD2,few,TRBJ2-7,TGTGCCAGCAGTGAAAGGAAAACGGGAGGGCCGGGGGAGCAGTACTTC,CASSERKTGGPGEQYF
TRBV12-3/TRBV12-4,NA,NA,TRBJ2-5,TGTGCCAGCAGTTGGGACAAGCAAGAGACCCAGTACTTC,CASSWDKQETQYF
TRBV7-3,TRBD1,NA,TRBJ2-3,TGTGCCAGCAGCCCATGGGGGTGGGACAGGGAATCAGATACGCAGTATTTT,CASSPWGWDRESDTQYF
TRBV7-3,NA,NA,TRBJ2-3,TGTGCCAGCAGCTTAACTCAGGTGCGCACAGATACGCAGTATTTT,CASSLTQVRTDTQYF
TRBV25-1,NA,many,TRBJ1-2,TGTGCCAGCACCGCAAGGGGGGGCGACTATGGCTACACCTTC,CASTARGGDYGYTF
TRBV4-2,TRBD1,NA,TRBJ2-2,TGTGCCAGCAGCCAGGGACAGGGCGCCGGGGAGCTGTTTTTT,CASSQGQGAGELFF
TRBV7-9,TRBD2,NA,TRBJ2-7,TGTGCCAGCAGCCCCGGACTAGCGGGAGGTAGCTCCTACGAGCAGTACTTC,CASSPGLAGGSSYEQYF
TRBV2,TRBD1,NA,TRBJ1-1,TGTGCCAGCAGCGAAAGACAGGGCTTCACTGAAGCTTTCTTT,CASSERQGFTEAFF
TRBV27,TRBD1,NA,TRBJ1-2,TGTGCCAGCAGTTTAGGACAGGGGACCTATGGCTACACCTTC,CASSLGQGTYGYTF
TRBV4-1,TRBD1,NA,TRBJ2-3,TGCGCCAGCAGCCCAGGAGGGTGGAGGGGGGACAGGGGAACAGATACGCAGTATTTT,CASSPGGWRGDRGTDTQYF
TRBV10-3,NA,NA,TRBJ2-1,TGTGCCATCAGTCCTAGCGGAGCTGTACAGGGTGGGAATGAGCAGTTCTTC,CAISPSGAVQGGNEQFF
TRBV18,NA,NA,TRBJ1-2,TGTGCCAGCTCACCACCCCCAAACTCAGGCTATGGCTACACCTTC,CASSPPPNSGYGYTF